The 14 T cell receptor beta chains presented below share a single source sample, sequenced in a study of cytomegalovirus exposure and HLA in healthy donors. Vbeta (60) and Jbeta (13) primers were used in the PCR. Data came from immunoSEQ multiplex PCR; TCRdb stores just in-frame clones and leaves some out. The sample carries 120,000 or so clones, 83% recorded once. The sample was PBMCs. The origin of the receptors is a woman between 35 and 50 years old in good health and CMV-seropositive.

Only a few counts were recorded for this clone. The V and J genes are TRBV28 and TRBJ2-7; 9 bases agree with TRBD1. Germline CDR1 reads MDHEN; CDR2 reads SYDVKM. There are 14 residues in the CDR3. Trimming took 10 bases from V and 7 from J; bases not matched to a gene: 14. Here the CDR3 reads CATYRGRKLREQYF. CDR3 in DNA: TGTGCCACCTACAGGGGGCGCAAGTTGAGGGAGCAGTACTTC.

This clone was found once. The V and J genes are TRBV7-3 and TRBJ2-3; 7 bases line up with TRBD2. CDR1 SGHTA and CDR2 FQGTGA come from the germline V gene. The CDR3 covers 19 residues. J was trimmed by 1 base and V by 2 bases; bases with no gene match: 15. DNA for the CDR3: TGTGCCAGCAGCTTAGGGTACTTTGGCGGGAGCGGAGGCACAGATACGCAGTATTTT. It codes for CASSLGYFGGSGGTDTQYF.

The genes are TRBV5-1 and TRBJ1-3; 8 bases line up with TRBD1. Unmatched junction bases numbered 5, after V lost 4 bases and J lost 2 bases. The CDR3 spans 15 residues. The germline V gene has CDR1 SGHRS and CDR2 YFSETQ. CDR3 nucleotide sequence: TGCGCCAGCAGCCCCACAGGGGGAACTGGAAACACCATATATTTT. Its protein is CASSPTGGTGNTIYF.

The V gene is TRBV5-5, the J gene TRBJ2-1, with D tentatively TRBD1 (5 bases). Between the trimmed V and J ends, which lost 4 bases and 5 bases, there was a span of 13 bases. There are 14 residues in the CDR3. Germline V gene lookup returns CDR1 SGHKS and CDR2 YYEKEE (reference sequence). In DNA, the CDR3 is TGTGCCAGCAGCCGAATGACAGTCCACAATGAGCAGTTCTTC. Encoded protein: CASSRMTVHNEQFF. The entire variable domain, with the rest obtained from reference TRBV5-5 and TRBJ2-1, is as follows: DAGVTQSPTHLIKTRGQQVTLRCSPISGHKSVSWYQQVLGQGPQFIFQYYEKEERGRGNFPDRFSARQFPNYSSELNVNALLLGDSALYLCASSRMTVHNEQFFGPGTRLTVL.

The genes are TRBV19 and TRBJ1-2, with D hard to call. CDR1 is LNHDA, CDR2 SQIVND, per germline (reference sequence). The CDR3 loop spans 15 amino acids. V was pared by 5 bases and J by 7 bases, with 20 bases between. The CDR3 is CASSPPDFTATGYTF. CDR3 DNA: TGTGCCAGTAGTCCTCCGGACTTCACAGCGACTGGCTACACCTTC.

The V gene is TRBV30, the J gene TRBJ1-2; a possible D gene is TRBD1 (5 bases). The CDR3 covers 16 residues. Trimming took off 4 bases at V and 2 bases at J, with 20 bases between the two ends. CDR1 is GTSNPN and CDR2 is SVGIG in the germline V gene (reference sequence). CDR3 amino acids: CAWKGPTGGENYGYTF. The CDR3 DNA reads TGTGCCTGGAAAGGTCCGACGGGGGGGGAGAACTATGGCTACACCTTC.

This clone was recorded a few times. This sequence joins TRBV6-1 and TRBJ1-2; D remains unclear. This CDR3 comprises 11 residues. With 10 bases removed from V and 7 bases from J, the gap between germline ends came to 13 bases. Germline V gene data show CDR1 as MNHNS and CDR2 as SASEGT. DNA of the CDR3: TGTGCCACCTATCGCCCCCCTGGCTACACCTTC. As protein: CATYRPPGYTF.

The genes are TRBV7-2 and TRBJ1-2; D remains ambiguous. Trimming took 0 bases from V and 7 from J, leaving 15 bases between them. Per the germline V gene, CDR1 is SGHTA and CDR2 is FQGNSA. The CDR3 loop spans 15 amino acids. CDR3 in amino acids: CASSLALGWRGGYTF. CDR3 bases: TGTGCCAGCAGCTTAGCTTTAGGGTGGCGGGGTGGCTACACCTTC.

This chain connects TRBV6-6 to TRBJ2-2, with 9 bases identical to TRBD2. This CDR3 contains 15 residues. Trimming at V came to 5 bases and at J to 0 bases, leaving 1 base not matched to a gene. Germline V gene lookup returns CDR1 MNHNY and CDR2 SVGAGI (reference sequence). The CDR3 bases are TGTGCCAGCAGTCGACTAGCGGCGAACACCGGGGAGCTGTTTTTT. As protein: CASSRLAANTGELFF.

The CDR3, as DNA: TGTGCCAGCAGCCCGACAGGGGAGACCCAGTACTTC. Its translation: CASSPTGETQYF. The chain carries TRBV7-9 and TRBJ2-5; 7 bases agree with TRBD1. The germline V gene has CDR1 SEHNR and CDR2 FQNEAQ (reference sequence). V was clipped by 5 bases and J by 5 bases; unmatched bases: 2. The CDR3 sequence is 12 residues long.

This chain joins TRBV7-8 and TRBJ2-1; D is unclear. V was shortened by 2 bases and J by 9 bases, with 17 bases between the two germline ends. Germline loops: CDR1 SGHVS, CDR2 FQNEAQ. CDR3 length: 15 residues. CDR3 DNA: TGTGCCAGCAGCTTAAATCCCTCCCGAGCTGTTGAGCAGTTCTTC. Its translation is CASSLNPSRAVEQFF.

The chain links TRBV21-1 to TRBJ2-5; the table's D call, TRBD2, has no DNA check behind it. The DNA end is more similar to TRBJ2-7, so the J call may be wrong. TRBV21-1 is reported as a pseudogene. The CDR3 has 14 residues. Here the CDR3 DNA reads TGTGCCAGCAGCTCCGGGACTGGGGATTACGAGCAGTACTTC. This translates into CASSSGTGDYEQYF.

The chain uses TRBV11-1 and TRBJ2-1, with 7 bases identical to TRBD2. Germline V CDR1 and CDR2: SGHAT, FQDESV (reference sequence). The length of the CDR3 is 17 residues. The J segment lost 4 bases and the V segment lost 5 bases, leaving 14 bases of the junction unmatched. Written as DNA, the CDR3 is TGTGCCAGCAGCCGAACAATCGTCACTAGCGTTTACAATGAGCAGTTCTTC. Amino acids: CASSRTIVTSVYNEQFF.

The rearrangement links TRBV21-1 to TRBJ2-7; the DNA was not compared with TRBD2, the D call given in the table. TRBV21-1 has pseudogene status. There are 16 residues in the CDR3. The chain's CDR3 is CASSKSGAGEPYEQYF. The CDR3 DNA follows: TGTGCCAGCAGCAAATCGGGGGCGGGAGAGCCCTACGAGCAGTACTTC.